These 24 T cell receptor beta chains originate from one sample sequenced in a study of shared clonotypes between healthy human individuals. Here immunoSEQ multiplex PCR was the method, and the copy in TCRdb shows in-frame clones only, minus some. The profile covers some 2,000,000 clones, with about 95% appearing a single time and about 0.13% taken by the ten largest. Specimen: naive CD4+ T cells sorted from blood. The sample's subset: CD45RA+ positively selected. Receptors were obtained from a man in his late teens or twenties in good health.

Comment on this clone: The identical CDR3 is also encoded by other nucleotide sequences in the sample. The genes are TRBV7-2 and TRBJ2-5; D is uncertain. CDR1 SGHTA and CDR2 FQGNSA come from the germline V gene. Trimming left V 5 bases short and J 5 bases short, with 6 bases between. The CDR3 sequence is 11 residues long. The CDR3: CASSPRETQYF. Written as DNA, the CDR3 is TGTGCCAGCAGCCCAAGGGAGACCCAGTACTTC.

The V and J genes are TRBV29-1 and TRBJ1-3, with TRBD1 as a possible D gene (5 bases). Trimming took off 5 bases at V and 0 bases at J, with 14 bases between the two ends. The CDR3 extends over 15 amino acids. CDR1 is SQVTM and CDR2 is ANQGSEA in the germline V gene. This CDR3 is CSVLGDAFSGNTIYF. In DNA form, the CDR3 reads TGCAGCGTTCTAGGGGATGCCTTCTCTGGAAACACCATATATTTT.

Comment on this clone: Other DNA variants within this sample encode the same CDR3. V is TRBV19 and J is TRBJ1-5, with 9 bases that match TRBD1. The CDR3 is made up of 14 amino acids. V shed 4 bases, J shed 5 bases, and the junction held 3 bases outside the gene matches. The germline V gene has CDR1 LNHDA and CDR2 SQIVND (reference sequence). This CDR3 is CASSTGQGYQPQHF. DNA for the CDR3: TGTGCCAGTAGTACGGGACAGGGCTATCAGCCCCAGCATTTT. The full variable domain, completed using reference TRBV19 and TRBJ1-5, is DGGITQSPKYLFRKEGQNVTLSCEQNLNHDAMYWYRQDPGQGLRLIYYSQIVNDFQKGDIAEGYSVSREKKESFPLTVTSAQKNPTAFYLCASSTGQGYQPQHFGDGTRLSIL.

This chain connects TRBV25-1 to TRBJ1-4; D may be TRBD1 (6 bases). Deletions cut 2 bases from V and 6 bases from J, with 13 bases between. Germline CDR1 MGHDK, CDR2 SYGVNS. This CDR3 region has 15 residues. The CDR3 reads CASSEAREGDEKLFF. The CDR3 region has the DNA TGTGCCAGCAGTGAAGCCAGGGAGGGGGATGAAAAACTGTTTTTT. The entire variable domain, with the rest obtained from reference TRBV25-1 and TRBJ1-4, is as follows: EADIYQTPRYLVIGTGKKITLECSQTMGHDKMYWYQQDPGMELHLIHYSYGVNSTEKGDLSSESTVSRIRTEHFPLTLESARPSHTSQYLCASSEAREGDEKLFFGSGTQLSVL.

The chain is built from TRBV15 and TRBJ2-5; 9 bases are a match to TRBD1. CDR3 size: 15 residues. V lost 3 bases and J lost 5; bases outside the gene matches: 7. Germline assignment: CDR1 LNHNV and CDR2 YYDKDF (reference sequence). The CDR3 region is CATSSLGQGRETQYF. The CDR3 DNA is TGTGCCACCAGCAGTCTAGGACAGGGGAGGGAGACCCAGTACTTC.

This clone was observed once. The chain uses TRBV5-1 and TRBJ1-1, with no clear D. Germline assignment: CDR1 SGHRS and CDR2 YFSETQ. The V gene lost 2 bases and the J gene lost 4 bases, with 12 bases spanning the gap. The CDR3 extends over 14 amino acids. This CDR3 reads CASSLSPLPTEAFF. The CDR3 DNA is TGCGCCAGCAGCTTATCCCCCCTCCCCACTGAAGCTTTCTTT. Filled out from reference TRBV5-1 and TRBJ1-1, the complete variable domain reads KAGVTQTPRYLIKTRGQQVTLSCSPISGHRSVSWYQQTPGQGLQFLFEYFSETQRNKGNFPGRFSGRQFSNSRSEMNVSTLELGDSALYLCASSLSPLPTEAFFGQGTRLTVV.

Turning to this clone: The sample contains more than one DNA sequence encoding this CDR3. The chain carries TRBV28 and TRBJ1-2; D may be TRBD1 (6 bases). The CDR3 loop spans 15 amino acids. CDR1 is MDHEN, CDR2 SYDVKM, per germline. Trimming left V 4 bases short and J 0 bases short, with 12 bases between. CDR3 coding DNA: TGTGCCAGCAGTTCTACAGGGCCAACTAACTATGGCTACACCTTC. This gives the protein CASSSTGPTNYGYTF.

Only one count was recorded for this clone. V usage is TRBV27 and J usage is TRBJ2-3, with unresolved D. Trimming took off 0 bases at V and 0 bases at J, with 7 bases between the two ends. CDR1 is MNHEY, CDR2 SMNVEV, per germline (reference sequence). CDR3 length equals 15 residues. Here the CDR3 DNA reads TGTGCCAGCAGTTTATCGTTACCCAGCACAGATACGCAGTATTTT. This encodes CASSLSLPSTDTQYF.

The genes are TRBV7-3 and TRBJ2-5; D is perhaps TRBD2 (7 bases). The CDR3 runs 13 residues. The V gene's germline CDR1 is SGHTA and CDR2 FQGTGA. Trimming pared 5 bases from V and 1 base from J, leaving 8 bases between. CDR3 in DNA: TGTGCCAGCAGCAGGGGGGGCCAAGAGACCCAGTACTTC. Translating gives CASSRGGQETQYF.

About this clone itself: The same CDR3 is also encoded by other DNA sequences in this sample. The V and J genes are TRBV6-5 and TRBJ2-1, with 8 bases lining up with TRBD2. The CDR3 runs 14 residues. The germline V gene has CDR1 MNHEY and CDR2 SVGAGI. V lost 6 bases and J lost 2; bases outside the gene matches: 3. The chain's CDR3 is CASSPGLAYNEQFF. Here the CDR3 DNA reads TGTGCCAGCAGCCCGGGACTAGCCTACAATGAGCAGTTCTTC.

The chain couples TRBV19 to TRBJ2-5, with unresolved D. Germline-derived CDR1 and CDR2 are LNHDA and SQIVND (reference sequence). The ends were cut back, 7 bases at V and 4 bases at J, with 13 bases in the middle. The CDR3 covers 13 residues. This CDR3 reads CASKELGRETQYF. As DNA, the CDR3 is TGTGCCAGTAAAGAACTGGGCCGAGAGACCCAGTACTTC.

This clone was observed a handful of times. The V call is TRBV30, the J call TRBJ1-6; D uncertain. Trimming cost V 2 bases and J 6 bases, with 8 bases left between them. The CDR3 spans 13 residues. Germline V gene lookup returns CDR1 GTSNPN and CDR2 SVGIG (reference sequence). The CDR3 reads CAWSMLGNSPLHF. The CDR3 coding sequence is TGTGCCTGGAGTATGCTGGGTAATTCACCCCTCCACTTT.

This sequence joins TRBV4-1 and TRBJ2-5; D is perhaps TRBD2 (6 bases). This CDR3 comprises 15 residues. The V gene lost 4 bases and the J gene lost 5 bases, with 17 bases spanning the gap. Per the germline V gene, CDR1 is MGHRA and CDR2 is YSYEKL. CDR3 in amino acids: CASSLFAAGRETQYF. CDR3 nucleotides: TGCGCCAGCAGCCTTTTCGCTGCAGGGAGGGAGACCCAGTACTTC.

This chain uses TRBV13 with TRBJ2-1; 11 bases match TRBD1. This CDR3 has 15 amino acids. Germline V gives CDR1 PRHDT, CDR2 FYEKMQ (reference sequence). Trimming cost V 5 bases and J 4 bases; bases outside gene matches: 4. DNA of the CDR3: TGTGCCAGCAGCCTCCGGGACAGGGGGTACAATGAGCAGTTCTTC. Amino acids: CASSLRDRGYNEQFF.

A remark on this clone: The same CDR3 is also encoded by other DNA sequences in this sample. In DNA form, the CDR3 reads TGTGCCATCAGTGAGTCGATGAACACTGAAGCTTTCTTT. Translated: CAISESMNTEAFF. The chain couples TRBV10-3 to TRBJ1-1; no clear D. This CDR3 is 13 amino acids long. Germline V gene lookup returns CDR1 ENHRY and CDR2 SYGVKD. The V gene lost 0 bases and the J gene lost 0 bases, with 2 bases spanning the gap.

The CDR3 here is CASSITSPSSYNSPLHF. CDR3 in DNA: TGCGCCAGCAGCATCACAAGTCCGAGCTCCTATAATTCACCCCTCCACTTT. The chain is built from TRBV5-1 and TRBJ1-6, with D unresolved. With 4 bases removed from V and 0 bases from J, the gap between germline ends came to 14 bases. This CDR3 has 17 amino acids. Germline CDR1 and CDR2: SGHRS and YFSETQ.

The chain links TRBV30 to TRBJ1-2, with D perhaps TRBD1 (5 bases). Trimming took 5 bases from V and 7 from J, leaving 17 bases between them. The CDR3 loop spans 13 amino acids. The germline V gene encodes CDR1 GTSNPN and CDR2 SVGIG (reference sequence). The CDR3 DNA reads TGTGCCTGGGGAAGGGCAGGGTCCACTGGCTACACCTTC. It translates to CAWGRAGSTGYTF.

The chain uses TRBV7-2 and TRBJ1-1, with D uncertain. V was clipped by 3 bases and J by 4 bases, with 6 bases between them. This CDR3 contains 12 residues. The germline V gene has CDR1 SGHTA and CDR2 FQGNSA. The CDR3, as DNA: TGTGCCAGCAGCTTCGGAGCCACTGAAGCTTTCTTT. Residues: CASSFGATEAFF. Based on the CDR3 plus reference TRBV7-2 and TRBJ1-1, the full variable domain is GAGVSQSPSNKVTEKGKDVELRCDPISGHTALYWYRQSLGQGLEFLIYFQGNSAPDKSGLPSDRFSAERTGGSVSTLTIQRTQQEDSAVYLCASSFGATEAFFGQGTRLTVV.

This sequence joins TRBV5-4 and TRBJ1-3, with D hard to call. Deletions cut 0 bases from V and 0 bases from J, with 10 bases between. The CDR3 has 16 residues. Germline V CDR1 and CDR2: SGHNT, YYREEE (reference sequence). The CDR3 bases are TGTGCCAGCAGCTTGGAACCGCCGGGCTCTGGAAACACCATATATTTT. Translating gives CASSLEPPGSGNTIYF.

The chain employs TRBV6-6 and TRBJ1-6; 8 nucleotides line up with TRBD1. CDR1 is MNHNY, CDR2 SVGAGI, per germline (reference sequence). The J segment lost 12 bases and the V segment lost 4 bases, leaving 8 bases of the junction unmatched. The CDR3 sequence is 14 residues long. The CDR3 nucleotides read TGTGCCAGCAGTTCAGACAGGGGTCGCAGACCCCTCCACTTT. Its protein is CASSSDRGRRPLHF.

The chain couples TRBV30 to TRBJ1-5; 7 bases match TRBD1. The CDR3 runs 14 residues. CDR1 and CDR2 (germline): GTSNPN, SVGIG (reference sequence). J was trimmed by 3 bases and V by 0 bases; bases with no gene match: 2. This CDR3 is CAWSVGTVNQPQHF. The CDR3 DNA sequence: TGTGCCTGGAGTGTCGGGACAGTCAATCAGCCCCAGCATTTT. Complete variable domain (other parts from reference TRBV30 and TRBJ1-5): SQTIHQWPATLVQPVGSPLSLECTVEGTSNPNLYWYRQAAGRGLQLLFYSVGIGQISSEVPQNLSASRPQDRQFILSSKKLLLSDSGFYLCAWSVGTVNQPQHFGDGTRLSIL.

The J gene is TRBJ1-2, the V gene TRBV13, with a possible D match to TRBD1 (5 bases). The V gene's germline CDR1 is PRHDT and CDR2 FYEKMQ (reference sequence). V gave up 8 bases and J gave up 0 bases, with 19 bases separating them. The CDR3 has 16 amino acids. The CDR3 nucleotides read TGTGCCAGCCTTTCGGTATGGGACGCCGCTAACTATGGCTACACCTTC. As protein: CASLSVWDAANYGYTF.

The chain links TRBV5-1 to TRBJ2-7, with D maybe TRBD2 (6 bases). V lost 1 base and J lost 1, with 12 bases in between. The germline V gene has CDR1 SGHRS and CDR2 YFSETQ. The CDR3 contains 15 residues. The DNA of the CDR3 is TGCGCCAGCAGCTTGTCGGCCGGGACTTCCTACGAGCAGTACTTC. Residues: CASSLSAGTSYEQYF.

This sequence joins TRBV11-2 and TRBJ2-1, with 13 bases identical to TRBD2. Germline V gene data show CDR1 as SGHAT and CDR2 as FQNNGV. The CDR3 covers 15 residues. Trimming removed 3 bases from V and 6 bases from J; junction bases left unmatched: 2. CDR3 residues: CASSLGLAGSNEQFF. CDR3 nucleotide sequence: TGTGCCAGCAGCTTGGGACTAGCGGGAAGCAATGAGCAGTTCTTC. The full variable domain, completed using reference TRBV11-2 and TRBJ2-1, is EAGVAQSPRYKIIEKRQSVAFWCNPISGHATLYWYQQILGQGPKLLIQFQNNGVVDDSQLPKDRFSAERLKGVDSTLKIQPAKLEDSAVYLCASSLGLAGSNEQFFGPGTRLTVL.